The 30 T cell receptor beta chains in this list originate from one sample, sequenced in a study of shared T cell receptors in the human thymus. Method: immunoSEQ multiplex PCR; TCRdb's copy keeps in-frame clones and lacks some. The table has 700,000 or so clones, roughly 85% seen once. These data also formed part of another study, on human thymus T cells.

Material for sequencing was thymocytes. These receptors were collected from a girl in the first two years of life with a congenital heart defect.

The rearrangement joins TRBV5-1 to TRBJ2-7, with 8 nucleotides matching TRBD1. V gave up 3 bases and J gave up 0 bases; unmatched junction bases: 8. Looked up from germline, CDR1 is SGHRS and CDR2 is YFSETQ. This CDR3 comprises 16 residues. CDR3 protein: CASSSPGGRNSYEQYF. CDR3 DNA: TGCGCCAGCAGCTCGCCAGGGGGCCGGAACTCCTACGAGCAGTACTTC.

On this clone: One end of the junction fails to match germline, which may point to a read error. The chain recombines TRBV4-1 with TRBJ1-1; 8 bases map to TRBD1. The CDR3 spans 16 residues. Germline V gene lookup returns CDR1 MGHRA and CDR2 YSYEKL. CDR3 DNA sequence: TGCGCCAGCAGCCAAGAATCTCTTGCCCTCGACAGGGGTGGGCCATTT. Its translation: CASSQESLALDRGGPF.

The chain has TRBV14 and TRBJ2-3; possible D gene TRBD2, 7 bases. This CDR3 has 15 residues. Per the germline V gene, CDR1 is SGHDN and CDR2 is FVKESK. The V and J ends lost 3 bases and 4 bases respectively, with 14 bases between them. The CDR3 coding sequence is TGTGCCAGCAGCCACGGGGGGCTTATAGCAGATACGCAGTATTTT. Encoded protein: CASSHGGLIADTQYF.

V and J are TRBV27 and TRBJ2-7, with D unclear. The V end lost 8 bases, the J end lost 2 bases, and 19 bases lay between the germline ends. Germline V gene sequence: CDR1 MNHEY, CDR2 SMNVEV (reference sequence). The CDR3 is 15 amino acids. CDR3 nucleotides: TGTGCCAGCCGCGAGACTGCCTTGAAGCCCTACGAGCAGTACTTC. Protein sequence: CASRETALKPYEQYF.

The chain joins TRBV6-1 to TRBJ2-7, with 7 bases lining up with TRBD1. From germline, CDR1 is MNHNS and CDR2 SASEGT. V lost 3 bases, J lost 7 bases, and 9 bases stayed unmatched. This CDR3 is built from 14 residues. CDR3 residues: CASSDRQGATEQYF. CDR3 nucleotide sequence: TGTGCCAGCAGTGACCGACAGGGTGCTACAGAGCAGTACTTC.

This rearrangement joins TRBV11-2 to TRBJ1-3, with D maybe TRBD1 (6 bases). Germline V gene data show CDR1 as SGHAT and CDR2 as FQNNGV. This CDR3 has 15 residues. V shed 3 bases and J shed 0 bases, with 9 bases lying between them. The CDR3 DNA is TGTGCCAGCAGCTTGGCGGACAGCTCTGGAAACACCATATATTTT. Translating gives CASSLADSSGNTIYF.

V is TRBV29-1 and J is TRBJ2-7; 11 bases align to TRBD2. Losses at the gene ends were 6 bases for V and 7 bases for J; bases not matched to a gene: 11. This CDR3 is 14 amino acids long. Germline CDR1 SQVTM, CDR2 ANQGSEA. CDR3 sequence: CSVSPSGGPEEQYF. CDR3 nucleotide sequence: TGCAGCGTGTCTCCTAGCGGGGGGCCAGAGGAGCAGTACTTC.

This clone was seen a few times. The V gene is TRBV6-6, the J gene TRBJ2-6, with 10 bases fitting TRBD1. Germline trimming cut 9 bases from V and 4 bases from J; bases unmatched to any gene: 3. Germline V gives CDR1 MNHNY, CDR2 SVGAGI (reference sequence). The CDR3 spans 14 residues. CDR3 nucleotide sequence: TGTGCCAGTGGACAGGGGGACGGGGCCAACGTCCTGACTTTC. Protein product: CASGQGDGANVLTF.

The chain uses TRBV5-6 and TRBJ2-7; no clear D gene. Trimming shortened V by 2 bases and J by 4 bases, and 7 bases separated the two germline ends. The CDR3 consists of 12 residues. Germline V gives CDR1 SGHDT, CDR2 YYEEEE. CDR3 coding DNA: TGTGCCAGCAGCTTTAAGCTTTACGAGCAGTACTTC. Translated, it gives CASSFKLYEQYF.

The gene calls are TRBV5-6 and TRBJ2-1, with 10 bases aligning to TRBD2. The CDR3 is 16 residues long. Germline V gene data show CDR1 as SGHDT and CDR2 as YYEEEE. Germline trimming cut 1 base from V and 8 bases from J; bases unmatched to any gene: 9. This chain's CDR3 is CASSLNGTSAFYEQFF. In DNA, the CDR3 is TGTGCCAGCAGCTTGAACGGGACTAGCGCTTTTTATGAGCAGTTCTTC. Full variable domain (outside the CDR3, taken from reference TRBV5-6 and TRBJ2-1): DAGVTQSPTHLIKTRGQQVTLRCSPKSGHDTVSWYQQALGQGPQFIFQYYEEEERQRGNFPDRFSGHQFPNYSSELNVNALLLGDSALYLCASSLNGTSAFYEQFFGPGTRLTVL.

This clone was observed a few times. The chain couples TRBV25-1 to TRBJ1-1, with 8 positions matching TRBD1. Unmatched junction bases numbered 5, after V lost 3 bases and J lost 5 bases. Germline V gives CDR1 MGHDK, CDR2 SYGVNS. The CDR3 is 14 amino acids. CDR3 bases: TGTGCCAGCAGTGATCGGGACAGGAGAACTGAAGCTTTCTTT. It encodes CASSDRDRRTEAFF.

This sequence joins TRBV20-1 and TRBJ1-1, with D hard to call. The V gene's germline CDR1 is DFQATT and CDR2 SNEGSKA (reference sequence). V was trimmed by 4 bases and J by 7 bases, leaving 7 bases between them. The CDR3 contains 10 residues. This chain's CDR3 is CSAMGGEAFF. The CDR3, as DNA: TGCAGTGCTATGGGAGGTGAAGCTTTCTTT.

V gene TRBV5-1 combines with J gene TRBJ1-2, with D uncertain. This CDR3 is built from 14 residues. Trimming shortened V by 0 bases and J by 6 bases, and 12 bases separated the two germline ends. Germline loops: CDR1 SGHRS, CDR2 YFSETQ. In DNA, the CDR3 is TGCGCCAGCAGCTTGGGGCGGTTCTTCGATGGCTACACCTTC. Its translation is CASSLGRFFDGYTF.

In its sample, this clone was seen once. CDR3 residues: CASSEADPEAFQGAGELFF. DNA of the CDR3: TGTGCCAGCAGTGAAGCGGACCCCGAGGCCTTTCAGGGGGCCGGGGAGCTGTTTTTT. This chain joins TRBV6-1 and TRBJ2-2; the match to TRBD1 covers 7 bases. CDR1 MNHNS and CDR2 SASEGT come from the germline V gene. This CDR3 has 19 amino acids. V lost 0 bases and J lost 6; bases outside the gene matches: 16.

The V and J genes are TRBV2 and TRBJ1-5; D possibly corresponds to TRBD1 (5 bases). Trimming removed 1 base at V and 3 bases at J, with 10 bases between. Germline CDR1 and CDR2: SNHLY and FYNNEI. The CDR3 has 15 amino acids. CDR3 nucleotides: TGTGCCAGCAGTGAAGGACAGCGCCTCAATCAGCCCCAGCATTTT. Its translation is CASSEGQRLNQPQHF.

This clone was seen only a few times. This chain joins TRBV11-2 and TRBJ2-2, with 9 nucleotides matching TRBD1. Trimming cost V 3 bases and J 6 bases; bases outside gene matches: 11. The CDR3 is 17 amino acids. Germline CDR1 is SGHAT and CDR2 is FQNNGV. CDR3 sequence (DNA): TGTGCCAGCAGCTTCCGAAACGACAGGGGGTCTCCCGGGGAGCTGTTTTTT. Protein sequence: CASSFRNDRGSPGELFF.

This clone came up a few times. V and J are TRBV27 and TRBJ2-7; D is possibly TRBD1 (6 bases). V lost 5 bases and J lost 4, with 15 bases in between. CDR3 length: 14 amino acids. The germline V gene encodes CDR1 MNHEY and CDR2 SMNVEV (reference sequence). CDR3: CASSPGTRLYEQYF. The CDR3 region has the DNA TGTGCCAGCAGTCCTGGGACAAGACTTTACGAGCAGTACTTC.

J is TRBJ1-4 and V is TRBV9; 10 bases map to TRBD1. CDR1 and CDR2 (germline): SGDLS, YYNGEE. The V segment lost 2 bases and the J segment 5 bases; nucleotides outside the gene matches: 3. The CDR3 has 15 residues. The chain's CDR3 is CASSVGQGPNEKLFF. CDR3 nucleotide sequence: TGTGCCAGCAGCGTGGGACAGGGGCCGAATGAAAAACTGTTTTTT.

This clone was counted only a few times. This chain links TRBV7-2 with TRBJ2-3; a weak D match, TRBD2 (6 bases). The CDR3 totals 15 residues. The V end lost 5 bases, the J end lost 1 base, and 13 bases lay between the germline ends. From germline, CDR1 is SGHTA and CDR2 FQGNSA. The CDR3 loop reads CASSLRRGGTDTQYF. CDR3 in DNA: TGTGCCAGCAGCCTACGGCGGGGCGGCACAGATACGCAGTATTTT.

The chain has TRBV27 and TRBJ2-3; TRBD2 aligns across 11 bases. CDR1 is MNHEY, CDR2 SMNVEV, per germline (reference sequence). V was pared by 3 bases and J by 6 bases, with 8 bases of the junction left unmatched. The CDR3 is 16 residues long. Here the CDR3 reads CASSFHRTSGLDTQYF. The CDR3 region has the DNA TGTGCCAGCAGTTTCCACCGGACTAGCGGGCTGGATACGCAGTATTTT.

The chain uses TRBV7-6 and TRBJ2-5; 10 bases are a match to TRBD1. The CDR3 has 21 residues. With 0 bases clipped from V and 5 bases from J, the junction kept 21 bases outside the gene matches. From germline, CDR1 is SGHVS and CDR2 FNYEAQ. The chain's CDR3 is CASSLALGQASRDRGPETQYF. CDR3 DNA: TGTGCCAGCAGCTTAGCGCTAGGCCAGGCGTCCCGGGACAGGGGCCCGGAGACCCAGTACTTC. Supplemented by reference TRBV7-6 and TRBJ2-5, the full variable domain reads GAGVSQSPRYKVTKRGQDVALRCDPISGHVSLYWYRQALGQGPEFLTYFNYEAQQDKSGLPNDRFSAERPEGSISTLTIQRTEQRDSAMYRCASSLALGQASRDRGPETQYFGPGTRLLVL.

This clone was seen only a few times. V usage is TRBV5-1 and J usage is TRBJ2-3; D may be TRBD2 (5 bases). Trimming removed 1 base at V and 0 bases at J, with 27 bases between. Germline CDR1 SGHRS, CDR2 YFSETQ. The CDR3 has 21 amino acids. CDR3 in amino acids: CASSLNRGAGLGLFSTDTQYF. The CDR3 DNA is TGCGCCAGCAGCTTGAACCGGGGAGCTGGGTTGGGTCTTTTCAGCACAGATACGCAGTATTTT.

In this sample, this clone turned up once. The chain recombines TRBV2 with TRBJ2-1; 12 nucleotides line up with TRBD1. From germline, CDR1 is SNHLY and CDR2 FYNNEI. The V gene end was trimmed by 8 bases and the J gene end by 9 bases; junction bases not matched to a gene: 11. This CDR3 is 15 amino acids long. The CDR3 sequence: CASREQGQGASEQFF. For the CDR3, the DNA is TGTGCCAGCCGGGAACAGGGACAGGGGGCAAGTGAGCAGTTCTTC.

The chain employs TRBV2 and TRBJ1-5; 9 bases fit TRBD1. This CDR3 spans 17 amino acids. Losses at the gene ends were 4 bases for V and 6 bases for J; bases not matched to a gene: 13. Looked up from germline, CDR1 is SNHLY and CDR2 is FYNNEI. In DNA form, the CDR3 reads TGTGCCAGCAGTGTGTGGGCGACACAGGGGGCGACTCAGCCCCAGCATTTT. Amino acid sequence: CASSVWATQGATQPQHF.

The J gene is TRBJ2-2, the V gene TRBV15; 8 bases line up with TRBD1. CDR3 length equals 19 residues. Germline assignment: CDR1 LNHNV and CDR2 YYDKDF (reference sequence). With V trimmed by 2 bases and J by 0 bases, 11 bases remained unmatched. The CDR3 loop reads CATSRFPVQGASNTGELFF. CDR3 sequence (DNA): TGTGCCACCAGCAGATTCCCCGTCCAGGGGGCGTCGAACACCGGGGAGCTGTTTTTT.

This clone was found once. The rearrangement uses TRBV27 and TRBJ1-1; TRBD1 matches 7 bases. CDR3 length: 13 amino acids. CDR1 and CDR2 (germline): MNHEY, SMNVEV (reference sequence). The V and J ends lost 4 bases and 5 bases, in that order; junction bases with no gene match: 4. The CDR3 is CASSWRQGTEAFF. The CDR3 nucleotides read TGTGCCAGCAGTTGGCGACAGGGAACTGAAGCTTTCTTT.

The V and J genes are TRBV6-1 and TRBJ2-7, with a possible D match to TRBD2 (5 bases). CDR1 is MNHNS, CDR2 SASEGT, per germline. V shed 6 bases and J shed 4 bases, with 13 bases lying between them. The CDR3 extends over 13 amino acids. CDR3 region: CASRAGGGYEQYF. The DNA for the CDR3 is TGTGCCAGCAGGGCTGGCGGCGGGTACGAGCAGTACTTC.

CDR3 residues: CASRVAGQGETQYF. In DNA, the CDR3 is TGTGCCAGCAGGGTAGCGGGCCAGGGGGAGACCCAGTACTTC. The rearrangement links TRBV27 to TRBJ2-5; D possibly corresponds to TRBD2 (7 bases). The CDR3 is made up of 14 amino acids. The V end was cut by 6 bases, the J end by 5 bases, with 16 bases between. In germline, CDR1 is MNHEY, CDR2 SMNVEV (reference sequence).

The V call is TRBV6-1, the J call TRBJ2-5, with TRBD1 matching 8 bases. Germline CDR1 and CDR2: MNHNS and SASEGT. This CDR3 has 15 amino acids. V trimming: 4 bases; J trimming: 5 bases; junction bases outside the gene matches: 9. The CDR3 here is CASSVNRQGLETQYF. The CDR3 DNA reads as TGTGCCAGCAGTGTAAACCGACAGGGGTTGGAGACCCAGTACTTC.

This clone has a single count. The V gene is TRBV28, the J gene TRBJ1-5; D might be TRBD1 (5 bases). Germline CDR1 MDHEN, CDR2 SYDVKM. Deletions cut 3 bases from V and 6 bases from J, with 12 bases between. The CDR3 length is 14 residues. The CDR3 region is CASSLTRGSQPQHF. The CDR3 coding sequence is TGTGCCAGCAGTTTGACGCGGGGGAGTCAGCCCCAGCATTTT.